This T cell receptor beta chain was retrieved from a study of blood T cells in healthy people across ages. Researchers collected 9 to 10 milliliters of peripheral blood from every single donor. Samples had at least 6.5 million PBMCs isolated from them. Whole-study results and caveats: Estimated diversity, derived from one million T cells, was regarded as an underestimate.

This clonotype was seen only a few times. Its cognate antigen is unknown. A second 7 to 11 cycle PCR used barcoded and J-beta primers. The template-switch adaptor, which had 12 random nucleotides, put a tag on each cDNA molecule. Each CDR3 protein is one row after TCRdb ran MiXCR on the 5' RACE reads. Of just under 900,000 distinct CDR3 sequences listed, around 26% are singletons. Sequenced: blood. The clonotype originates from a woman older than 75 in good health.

The CDR3 sequence: CASSLDSHTDTQYF. CDR3 bases: TGTGCCAGCAGCTTAGACTCGCACACAGATACGCAGTATTTT. V and J are TRBV7-2 and TRBJ2-3; D remains unclear. This CDR3 is 14 amino acids long. Germline lookup yields CDR1 SGHTA and CDR2 FQGNSA. V was trimmed by 1 base and J by 2 bases, leaving 7 bases between them.